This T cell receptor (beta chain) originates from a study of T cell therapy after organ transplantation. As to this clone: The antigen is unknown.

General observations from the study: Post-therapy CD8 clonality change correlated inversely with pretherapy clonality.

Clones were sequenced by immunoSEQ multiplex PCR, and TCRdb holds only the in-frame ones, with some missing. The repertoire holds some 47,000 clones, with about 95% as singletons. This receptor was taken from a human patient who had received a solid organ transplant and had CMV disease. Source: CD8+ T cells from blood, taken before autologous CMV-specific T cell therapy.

Here the CDR3 DNA reads TGTGCCAGCTCACCACTGGAAGGCCATACGAACACCGGGGAGCTGTTTTTT. Translating it yields CASSPLEGHTNTGELFF. The gene calls are TRBV18 and TRBJ2-2, with D unclear. Per the germline V gene, CDR1 is KGHSH and CDR2 is LQKENI. Between the trimmed V and J ends, which lost 1 base and 0 bases, there was a span of 12 bases. This CDR3 is built from 17 residues. Drawing the rest from reference TRBV18 and TRBJ2-2, the complete variable domain is NAGVMQNPRHLVRRRGQEARLRCSPMKGHSHVYWYRQLPEEGLKFMVYLQKENIIDESGMPKERFSAEFPKEGPSILRIQQVVRGDSAAYFCASSPLEGHTNTGELFFGEGSRLTVL.